The clone carrying this T cell receptor beta chain was seen once. Clones were read by immunoSEQ multiplex PCR, and TCRdb kept only the in-frame ones, dropping some. The table shows over 120,000 clones, with 70% to 90% occurring only once. Regarding time point: baseline pretreatment blood. As to treatment: 15 Gy SBRT to primary tumor, nephrectomy 4 weeks later. This sample is part of a study of radiation and T cells in renal cell carcinoma. The CDR3 is made up of 16 amino acids. Trimming left V 0 bases short and J 0 bases short, with 9 bases between. The germline CDR1 and CDR2 sequences are LNHNV and YYDKDF (reference sequence).

This chain connects TRBV15 to TRBJ1-5, with no clear D. This receptor was taken from a woman between 50 and 59 years old with renal cell carcinoma. The sequencing here drew on blood, taken from a patient whose treatment included radiotherapy and nephrectomy. The CDR3 DNA sequence: TGTGCCACCAGCAGAGATTGGGGAGCTAGCAATCAGCCCCAGCATTTT. It codes for CATSRDWGASNQPQHF.